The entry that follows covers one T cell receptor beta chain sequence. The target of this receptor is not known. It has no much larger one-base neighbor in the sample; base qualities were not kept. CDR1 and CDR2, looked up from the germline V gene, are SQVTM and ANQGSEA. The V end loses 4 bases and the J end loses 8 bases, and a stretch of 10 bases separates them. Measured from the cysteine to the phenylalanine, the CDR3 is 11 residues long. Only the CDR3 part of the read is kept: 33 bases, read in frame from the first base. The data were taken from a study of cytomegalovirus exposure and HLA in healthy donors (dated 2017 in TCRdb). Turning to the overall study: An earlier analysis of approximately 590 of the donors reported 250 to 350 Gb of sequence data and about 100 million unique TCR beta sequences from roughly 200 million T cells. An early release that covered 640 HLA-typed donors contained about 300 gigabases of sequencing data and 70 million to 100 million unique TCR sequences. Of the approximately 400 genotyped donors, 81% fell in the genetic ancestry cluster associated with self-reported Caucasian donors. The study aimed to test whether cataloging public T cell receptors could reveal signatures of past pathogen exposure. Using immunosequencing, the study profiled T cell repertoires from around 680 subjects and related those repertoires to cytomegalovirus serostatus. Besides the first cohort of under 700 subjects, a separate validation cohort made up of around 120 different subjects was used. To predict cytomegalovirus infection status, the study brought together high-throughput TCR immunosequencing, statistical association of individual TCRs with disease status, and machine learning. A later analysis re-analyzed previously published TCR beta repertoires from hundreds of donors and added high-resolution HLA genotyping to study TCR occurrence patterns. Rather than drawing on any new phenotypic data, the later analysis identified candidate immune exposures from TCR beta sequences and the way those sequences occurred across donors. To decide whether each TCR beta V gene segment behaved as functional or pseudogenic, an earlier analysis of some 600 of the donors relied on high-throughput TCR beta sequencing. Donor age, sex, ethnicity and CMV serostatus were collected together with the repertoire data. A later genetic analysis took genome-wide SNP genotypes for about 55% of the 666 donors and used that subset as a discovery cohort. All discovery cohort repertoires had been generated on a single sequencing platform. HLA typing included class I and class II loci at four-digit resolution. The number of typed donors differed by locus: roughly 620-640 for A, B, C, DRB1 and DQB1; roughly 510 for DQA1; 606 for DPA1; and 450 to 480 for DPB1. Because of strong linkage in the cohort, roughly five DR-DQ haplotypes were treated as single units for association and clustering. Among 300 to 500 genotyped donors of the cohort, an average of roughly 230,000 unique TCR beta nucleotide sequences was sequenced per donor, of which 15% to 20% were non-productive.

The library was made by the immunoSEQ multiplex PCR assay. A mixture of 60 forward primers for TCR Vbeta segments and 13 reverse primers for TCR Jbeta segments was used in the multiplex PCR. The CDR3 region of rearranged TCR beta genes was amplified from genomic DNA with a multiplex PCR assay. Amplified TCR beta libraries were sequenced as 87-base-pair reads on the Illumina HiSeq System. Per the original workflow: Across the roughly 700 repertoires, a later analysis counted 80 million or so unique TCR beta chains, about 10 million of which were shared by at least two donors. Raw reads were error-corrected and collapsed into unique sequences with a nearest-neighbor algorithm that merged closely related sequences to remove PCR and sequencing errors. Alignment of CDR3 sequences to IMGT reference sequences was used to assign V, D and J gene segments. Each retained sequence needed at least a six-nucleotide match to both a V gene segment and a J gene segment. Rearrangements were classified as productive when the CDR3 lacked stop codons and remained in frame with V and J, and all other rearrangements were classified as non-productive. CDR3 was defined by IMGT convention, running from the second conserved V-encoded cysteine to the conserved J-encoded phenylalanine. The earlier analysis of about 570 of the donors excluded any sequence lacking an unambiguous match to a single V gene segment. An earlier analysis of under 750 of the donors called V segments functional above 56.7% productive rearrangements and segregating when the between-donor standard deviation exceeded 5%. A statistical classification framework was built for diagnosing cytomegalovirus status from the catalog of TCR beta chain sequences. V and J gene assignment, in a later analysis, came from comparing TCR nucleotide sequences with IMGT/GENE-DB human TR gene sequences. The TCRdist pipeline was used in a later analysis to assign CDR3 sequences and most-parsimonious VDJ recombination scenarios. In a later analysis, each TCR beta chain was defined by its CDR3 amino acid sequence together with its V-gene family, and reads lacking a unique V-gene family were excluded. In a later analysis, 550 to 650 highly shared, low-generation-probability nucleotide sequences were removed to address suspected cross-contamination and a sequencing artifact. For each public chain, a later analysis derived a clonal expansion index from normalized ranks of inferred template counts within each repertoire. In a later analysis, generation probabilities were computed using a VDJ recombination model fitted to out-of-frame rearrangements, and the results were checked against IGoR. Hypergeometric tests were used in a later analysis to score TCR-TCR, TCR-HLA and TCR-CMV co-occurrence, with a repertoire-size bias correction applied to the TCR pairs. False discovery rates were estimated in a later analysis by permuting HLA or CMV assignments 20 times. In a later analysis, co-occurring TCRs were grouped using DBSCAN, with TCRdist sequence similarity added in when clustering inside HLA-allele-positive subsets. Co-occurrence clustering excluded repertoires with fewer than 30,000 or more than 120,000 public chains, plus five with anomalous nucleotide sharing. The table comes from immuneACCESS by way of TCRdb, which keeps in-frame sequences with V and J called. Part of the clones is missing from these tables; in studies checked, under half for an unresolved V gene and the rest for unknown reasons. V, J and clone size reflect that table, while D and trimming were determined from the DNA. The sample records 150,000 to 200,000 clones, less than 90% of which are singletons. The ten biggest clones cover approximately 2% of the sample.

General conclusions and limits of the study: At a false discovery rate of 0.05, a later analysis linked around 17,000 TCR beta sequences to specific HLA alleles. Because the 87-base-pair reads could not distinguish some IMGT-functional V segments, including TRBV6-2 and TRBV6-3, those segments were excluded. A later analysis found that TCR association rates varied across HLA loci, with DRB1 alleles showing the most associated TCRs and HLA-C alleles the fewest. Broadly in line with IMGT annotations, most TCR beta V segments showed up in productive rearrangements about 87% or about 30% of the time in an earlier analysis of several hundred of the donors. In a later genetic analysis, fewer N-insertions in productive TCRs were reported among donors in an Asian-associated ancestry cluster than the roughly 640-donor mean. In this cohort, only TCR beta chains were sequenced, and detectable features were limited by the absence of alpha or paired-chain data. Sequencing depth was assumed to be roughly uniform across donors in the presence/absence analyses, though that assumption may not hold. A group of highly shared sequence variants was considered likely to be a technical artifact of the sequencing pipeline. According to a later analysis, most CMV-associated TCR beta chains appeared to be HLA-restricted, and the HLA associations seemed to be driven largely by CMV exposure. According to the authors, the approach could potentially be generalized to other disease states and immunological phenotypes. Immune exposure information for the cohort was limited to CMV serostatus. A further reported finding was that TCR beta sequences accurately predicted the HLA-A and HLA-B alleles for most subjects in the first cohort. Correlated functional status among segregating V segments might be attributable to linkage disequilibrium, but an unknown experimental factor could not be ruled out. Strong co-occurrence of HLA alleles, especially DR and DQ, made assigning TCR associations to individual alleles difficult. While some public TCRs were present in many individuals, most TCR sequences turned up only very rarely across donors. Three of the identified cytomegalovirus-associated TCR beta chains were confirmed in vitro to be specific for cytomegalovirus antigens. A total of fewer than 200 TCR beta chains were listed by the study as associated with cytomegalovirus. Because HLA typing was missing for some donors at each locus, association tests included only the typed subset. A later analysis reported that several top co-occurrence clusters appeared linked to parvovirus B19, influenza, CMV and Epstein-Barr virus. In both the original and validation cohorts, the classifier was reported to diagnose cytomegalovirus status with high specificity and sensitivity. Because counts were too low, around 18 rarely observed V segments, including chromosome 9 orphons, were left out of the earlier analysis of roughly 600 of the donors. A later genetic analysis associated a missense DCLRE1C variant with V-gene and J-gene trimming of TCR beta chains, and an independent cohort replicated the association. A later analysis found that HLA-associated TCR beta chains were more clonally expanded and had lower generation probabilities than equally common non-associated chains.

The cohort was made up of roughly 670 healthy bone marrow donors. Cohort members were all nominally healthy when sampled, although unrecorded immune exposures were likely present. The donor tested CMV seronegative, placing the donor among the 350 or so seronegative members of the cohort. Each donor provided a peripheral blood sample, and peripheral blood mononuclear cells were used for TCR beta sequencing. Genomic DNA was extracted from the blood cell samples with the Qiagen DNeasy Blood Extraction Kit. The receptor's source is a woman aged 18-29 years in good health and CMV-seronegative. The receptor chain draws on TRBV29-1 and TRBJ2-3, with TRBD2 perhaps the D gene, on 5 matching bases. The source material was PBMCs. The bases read TGCAGCGTTGGTGGGAGTTCTACGCAGTATTTT. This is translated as CSVGGSSTQYF.